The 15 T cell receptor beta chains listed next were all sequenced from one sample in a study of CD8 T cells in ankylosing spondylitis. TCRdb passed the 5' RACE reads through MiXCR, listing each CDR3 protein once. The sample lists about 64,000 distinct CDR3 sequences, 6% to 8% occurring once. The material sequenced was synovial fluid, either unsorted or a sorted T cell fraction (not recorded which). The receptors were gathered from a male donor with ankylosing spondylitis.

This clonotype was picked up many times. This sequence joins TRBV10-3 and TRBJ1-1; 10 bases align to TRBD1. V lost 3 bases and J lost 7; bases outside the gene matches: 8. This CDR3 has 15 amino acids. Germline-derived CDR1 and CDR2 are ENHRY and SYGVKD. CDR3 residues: CAISEGGQGSNEAFF. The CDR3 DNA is TGTGCCATCAGTGAAGGGGGACAGGGGTCTAATGAAGCTTTCTTT.

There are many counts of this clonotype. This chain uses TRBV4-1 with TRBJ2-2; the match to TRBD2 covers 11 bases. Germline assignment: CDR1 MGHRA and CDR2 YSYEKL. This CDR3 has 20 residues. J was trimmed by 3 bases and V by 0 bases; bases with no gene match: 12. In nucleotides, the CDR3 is TGCGCCAGCAGCCAAGATCAAGCGGGTAGCGGGAGGGTTTACACCGGGGAGCTGTTTTTT. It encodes CASSQDQAGSGRVYTGELFF.

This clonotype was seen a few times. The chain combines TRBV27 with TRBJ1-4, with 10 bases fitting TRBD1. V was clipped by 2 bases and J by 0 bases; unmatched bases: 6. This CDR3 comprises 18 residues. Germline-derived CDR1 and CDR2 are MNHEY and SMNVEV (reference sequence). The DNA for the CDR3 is TGTGCCAGCAGTTTACACCTCGGGACAGGGGCAACTAATGAAAAACTGTTTTTT. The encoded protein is CASSLHLGTGATNEKLFF.

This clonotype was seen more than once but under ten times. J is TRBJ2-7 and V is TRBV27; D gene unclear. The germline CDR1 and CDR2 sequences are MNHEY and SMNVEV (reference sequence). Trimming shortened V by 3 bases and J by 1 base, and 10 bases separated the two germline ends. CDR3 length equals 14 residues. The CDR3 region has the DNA TGTGCCAGCAGTTTCTACGGGCCTTCCTACGAGCAGTACTTC. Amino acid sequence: CASSFYGPSYEQYF.

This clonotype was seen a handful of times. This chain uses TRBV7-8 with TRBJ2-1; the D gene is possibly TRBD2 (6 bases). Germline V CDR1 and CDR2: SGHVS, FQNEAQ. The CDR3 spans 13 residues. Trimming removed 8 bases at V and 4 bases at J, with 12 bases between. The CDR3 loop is CASRASVYNEQFF. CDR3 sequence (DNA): TGTGCCAGCCGGGCTAGCGTATACAATGAGCAGTTCTTC.

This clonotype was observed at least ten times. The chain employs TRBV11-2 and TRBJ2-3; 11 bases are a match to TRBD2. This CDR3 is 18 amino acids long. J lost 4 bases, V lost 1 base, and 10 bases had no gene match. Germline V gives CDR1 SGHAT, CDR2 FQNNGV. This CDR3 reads CASSLGFLSGRASDTQYF. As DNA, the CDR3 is TGTGCCAGCAGCTTAGGATTCCTTAGCGGGAGGGCCTCAGATACGCAGTATTTT.

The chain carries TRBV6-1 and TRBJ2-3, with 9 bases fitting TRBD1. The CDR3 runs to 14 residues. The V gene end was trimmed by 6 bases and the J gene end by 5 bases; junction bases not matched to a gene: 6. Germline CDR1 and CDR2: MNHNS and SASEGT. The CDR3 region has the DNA TGTGCCAGCAGGGACGGACAGGGGATAGATACGCAGTATTTT. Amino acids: CASRDGQGIDTQYF.

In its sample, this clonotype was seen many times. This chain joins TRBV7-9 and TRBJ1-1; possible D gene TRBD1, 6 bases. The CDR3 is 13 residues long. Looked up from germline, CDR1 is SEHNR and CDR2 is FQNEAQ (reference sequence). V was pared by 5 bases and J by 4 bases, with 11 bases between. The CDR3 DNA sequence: TGTGCCAGCAGCGACGGCAGGGGCACTGAAGCTTTCTTT. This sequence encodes CASSDGRGTEAFF.

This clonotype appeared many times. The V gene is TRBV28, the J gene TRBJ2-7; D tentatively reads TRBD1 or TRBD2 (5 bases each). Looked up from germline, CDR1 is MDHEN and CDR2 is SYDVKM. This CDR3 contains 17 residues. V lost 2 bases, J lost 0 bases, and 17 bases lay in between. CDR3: CASSLNLRDASSYEQYF. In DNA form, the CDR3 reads TGTGCCAGCAGTTTAAACCTCAGGGACGCGAGCTCCTACGAGCAGTACTTC. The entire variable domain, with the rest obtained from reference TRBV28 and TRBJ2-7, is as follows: DVKVTQSSRYLVKRTGEKVFLECVQDMDHENMFWYRQDPGLGLRLIYFSYDVKMKEKGDIPEGYSVSREKKERFSLILESASTNQTSMYLCASSLNLRDASSYEQYFGPGTRLTVT.

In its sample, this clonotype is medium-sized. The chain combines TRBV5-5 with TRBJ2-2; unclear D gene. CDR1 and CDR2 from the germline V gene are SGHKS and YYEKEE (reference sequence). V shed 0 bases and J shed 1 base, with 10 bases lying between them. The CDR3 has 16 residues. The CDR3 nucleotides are TGTGCCAGCAGCTTGGCCTTCGGCGGGAACACCGGGGAGCTGTTTTTT. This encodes CASSLAFGGNTGELFF.

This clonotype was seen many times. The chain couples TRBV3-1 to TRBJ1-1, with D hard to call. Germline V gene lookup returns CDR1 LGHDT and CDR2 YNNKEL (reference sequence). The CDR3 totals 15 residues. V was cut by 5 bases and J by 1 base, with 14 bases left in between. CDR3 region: CASSSSVRSNTEAFF. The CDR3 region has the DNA TGTGCCAGCAGCTCTAGCGTAAGATCGAACACTGAAGCTTTCTTT.

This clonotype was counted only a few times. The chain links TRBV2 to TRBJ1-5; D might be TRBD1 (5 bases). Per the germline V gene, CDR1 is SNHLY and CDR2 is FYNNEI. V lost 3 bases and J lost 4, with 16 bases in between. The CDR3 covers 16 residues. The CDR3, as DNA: TGTGCCAGCAGTGAGGGGGGGTACGGCGCTAATCAGCCCCAGCATTTT. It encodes CASSEGGYGANQPQHF.

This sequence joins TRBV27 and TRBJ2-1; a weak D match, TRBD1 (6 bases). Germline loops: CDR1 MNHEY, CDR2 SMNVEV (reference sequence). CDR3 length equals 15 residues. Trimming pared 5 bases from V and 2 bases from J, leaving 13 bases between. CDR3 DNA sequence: TGTGCCAGCAGTCCTCAGGGGCAGGCCTACAATGAGCAGTTCTTC. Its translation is CASSPQGQAYNEQFF.

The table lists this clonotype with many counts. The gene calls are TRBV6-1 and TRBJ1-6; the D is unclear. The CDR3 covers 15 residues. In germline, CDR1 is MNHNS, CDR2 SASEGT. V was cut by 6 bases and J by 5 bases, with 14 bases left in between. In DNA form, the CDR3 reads TGTGCCAGCAGCCTCGTTGGACGTAATAATTCACCCCTCCACTTT. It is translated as CASSLVGRNNSPLHF.

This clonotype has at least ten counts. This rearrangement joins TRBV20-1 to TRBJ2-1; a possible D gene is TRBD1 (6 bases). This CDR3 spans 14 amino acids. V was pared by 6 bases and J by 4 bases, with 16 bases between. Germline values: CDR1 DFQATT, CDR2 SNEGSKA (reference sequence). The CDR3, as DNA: TGCAGTGCACCGACTCATACAGGGTACAATGAGCAGTTCTTC. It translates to CSAPTHTGYNEQFF.